The 27 T cell receptor beta chains in this list originate from one sample, sequenced in a study of T cells after yellow fever vaccination. TCRdb itself ran the 5' RACE reads through MiXCR, one entry per CDR3 protein. The data contain hundreds of thousands of distinct CDR3 sequences, about 9.5% of them singletons. This sample comprised PBMCs, obtained on the day of the first yellow fever vaccination. These receptor sequences come from a man between 18 and 35 years old who received the YFV17D yellow fever vaccine.

This clonotype was picked up a small number of times. The CDR3 spells CASSRTSFTDTQYF. DNA of the CDR3: TGTGCCAGCTCCAGGACTAGCTTCACAGATACGCAGTATTTT. V gene TRBV3-1 combines with J gene TRBJ2-3; 8 nucleotides line up with TRBD2. The CDR3 loop spans 14 amino acids. Trimming at V came to 8 bases and at J to 2 bases, leaving 6 bases not matched to a gene. CDR1 is LGHDT and CDR2 is YNNKEL in the germline V gene (reference sequence).

In its sample, this clonotype was seen a few times. The rearrangement joins TRBV10-3 to TRBJ2-5, with 7 bases that match TRBD2. The germline V gene encodes CDR1 ENHRY and CDR2 SYGVKD. This CDR3 region has 15 residues. The V and J ends lost 8 bases and 2 bases, in that order; junction bases with no gene match: 11. The CDR3 here is CAISSGLAEQETQYF. The CDR3 DNA sequence: TGTGCCATCTCCTCGGGGCTAGCGGAGCAAGAGACCCAGTACTTC.

This clonotype was counted many times. The V call is TRBV6-2 or TRBV6-3, the J call TRBJ2-4; the D gene could be TRBD1 or TRBD2 (5 bases each). CDR1 is MNHEY, CDR2 SVGEGT, per germline. The CDR3 extends over 15 amino acids. Trimming removed 5 bases at V and 0 bases at J, with 11 bases between. The CDR3 nucleotides are TGTGCCAGCAGTCACGGGACGATAGCCAAAAACATTCAGTACTTC. Residues: CASSHGTIAKNIQYF.

V usage is TRBV7-2 and J usage is TRBJ2-3; D assignment may be TRBD1 or TRBD2 (5 bases each). V was shortened by 6 bases and J by 6 bases, with 19 bases between the two germline ends. The CDR3 length is 15 residues. CDR1 is SGHTA, CDR2 FQGNSA, per germline. CDR3: CASRPPGASYDTQYF. In DNA, the CDR3 is TGTGCCAGCAGACCCCCCGGGGCGAGCTATGATACGCAGTATTTT.

This clonotype was detected only a few times. This rearrangement joins TRBV12-3 or TRBV12-4 to TRBJ2-1; no definite D call. The V gene lost 6 bases and the J gene lost 4 bases, with 10 bases spanning the gap. There are 13 residues in the CDR3. The CDR3 DNA reads as TGTGCCAGCAGGCCCCGCGGATACAATGAGCAGTTCTTC. Translating gives CASRPRGYNEQFF.

The V call is TRBV20-1, the J call TRBJ2-7; TRBD2 matches at 7 bases. Germline CDR1 and CDR2: DFQATT and SNEGSKA (reference sequence). V lost 3 bases to trimming and J lost 6 bases; unmatched junction nucleotides: 8. This CDR3 contains 13 residues. The CDR3 DNA reads as TGCAGTGCTAGCCGCTTGGGGGAGGGCGAGCAGTACGTC. Protein product: CSASRLGEGEQYV.

This clonotype was observed at least ten times. CDR3 sequence reads: CAISVGGSSYEQYF. CDR3 sequence (DNA): TGTGCCATCAGTGTAGGGGGTAGCTCCTACGAGCAGTACTTC. The chain is built from TRBV10-3 and TRBJ2-7; D is possibly TRBD1 (6 bases). V lost 4 bases, J lost 0 bases, and 10 bases lay in between. The CDR3 has 14 amino acids. Germline CDR1 reads ENHRY; CDR2 reads SYGVKD.

This clonotype was observed a handful of times. Germline is not matched at one junction end, which may reflect a read error. This chain uses TRBV18 with TRBJ2-1, with 9 nucleotides matching TRBD1. The CDR3 covers 19 residues. The germline V gene has CDR1 KGHSH and CDR2 LQKENI. CDR3 residues: CASSPPGQGASSHYNEQFF. Here the CDR3 DNA reads TGTGCCAGCTCACCACCGGGACAGGGTGCTTCTAGCCACTACAACGAGCAGTTCTTC.

The V gene is TRBV6-5, the J gene TRBJ1-1, with D unclear. The CDR3 spans 15 residues. Germline V gene sequence: CDR1 MNHEY, CDR2 SVGAGI. Trimming removed 3 bases from V and 1 base from J, with 12 bases in between. DNA for the CDR3: TGTGCCAGCAGTTATGGCGGTCACGCGAACACTGAAGCTTTCTTT. This codes for CASSYGGHANTEAFF.

This clonotype was counted many times. This rearrangement joins TRBV12-3 or TRBV12-4 to TRBJ2-3; no clear D. The CDR3 is 15 amino acids. Trimming removed 7 bases at V and 3 bases at J, with 17 bases between. This CDR3 is CASTSDAQRTDTQYF. The DNA for the CDR3 is TGTGCCAGCACCTCGGACGCCCAGAGGACAGATACGCAGTATTTT.

The chain employs TRBV5-1 and TRBJ2-6; 7 bases are a match to TRBD2. The ends lost 7 bases at V and 2 bases at J; junction bases unmatched: 6. Germline values: CDR1 SGHRS, CDR2 YFSETQ. CDR3 length: 15 residues. This CDR3 is CASGGGPAGANVLTF. The CDR3 DNA sequence: TGCGCCAGCGGGGGAGGGCCTGCTGGGGCCAACGTCCTGACTTTC. Together with reference TRBV5-1 and TRBJ2-6, the CDR3 gives the full variable domain: KAGVTQTPRYLIKTRGQQVTLSCSPISGHRSVSWYQQTPGQGLQFLFEYFSETQRNKGNFPGRFSGRQFSNSRSEMNVSTLELGDSALYLCASGGGPAGANVLTFGAGSRLTVL.

This clonotype was picked up many times. The chain couples TRBV7-2 to TRBJ1-2; no clear D gene. CDR3 length equals 13 residues. Trimming removed 2 bases at V and 8 bases at J, with 12 bases between. The germline V gene has CDR1 SGHTA and CDR2 FQGNSA. Here the CDR3 reads CASSLFEGGGYTF. The DNA of the CDR3 is TGTGCCAGCAGCTTATTTGAGGGCGGAGGCTACACCTTC.

This clonotype was counted ten times or more. The chain joins TRBV7-2 to TRBJ1-6; tentative D call: TRBD1 (5 bases). Germline CDR1 reads SGHTA; CDR2 reads FQGNSA. This CDR3 region has 15 residues. Trimming shortened V by 5 bases and J by 7 bases, and 15 bases separated the two germline ends. In DNA, the CDR3 is TGTGCCAGCAGCAGCGTTGGGTGGGACAATTCACCCCTCCACTTT. Its translation: CASSSVGWDNSPLHF. Looking up the rest from reference TRBV7-2 and TRBJ1-6 gives the full variable domain: GAGVSQSPSNKVTEKGKDVELRCDPISGHTALYWYRQSLGQGLEFLIYFQGNSAPDKSGLPSDRFSAERTGGSVSTLTIQRTQQEDSAVYLCASSSVGWDNSPLHFGNGTRLTVT.

This clonotype was picked up many times. The chain recombines TRBV4-2 with TRBJ2-1; the match to TRBD2 covers 8 bases. V dropped 4 bases and J dropped 6; count of bases not matched to a gene: 5. The germline gives CDR1 LGHNA, CDR2 YNFKEQ. This CDR3 is 14 amino acids long. CDR3 protein: CASSRGLGSNEQFF. CDR3 in DNA: TGTGCCAGCAGCCGGGGACTAGGGTCCAATGAGCAGTTCTTC.

V is TRBV10-3 and J is TRBJ1-1, with a weak D call TRBD1 (5 bases). CDR3 size: 14 residues. Deletions cut 6 bases from V and 4 bases from J, with 15 bases between. Germline V lookup: CDR1 ENHRY, CDR2 SYGVKD. CDR3 region: CAIRPSTATTEAFF. The CDR3 region has the DNA TGTGCCATCAGACCCTCGACAGCCACCACTGAAGCTTTCTTT.

The chain has TRBV20-1 and TRBJ2-3; TRBD1 matches at 8 bases. V trimming: 4 bases; J trimming: 0 bases; junction bases outside the gene matches: 6. This CDR3 spans 15 amino acids. Germline CDR1 reads DFQATT; CDR2 reads SNEGSKA (reference sequence). The CDR3 bases are TGCAGTGCTATCGACAGGGGAGTGAGCACAGATACGCAGTATTTT. Its translation is CSAIDRGVSTDTQYF.

J is TRBJ1-1 and V is TRBV29-1, with D hard to call. V lost 6 bases, J lost 6 bases, and 14 bases lay in between. CDR3 length: 12 residues. Germline values: CDR1 SQVTM, CDR2 ANQGSEA. The CDR3 region has the DNA TGCAGCGTCGCCCCCGCAGGCGCTGAAGCTTTCTTT. Residues: CSVAPAGAEAFF.

This clonotype came up a few times. The V and J genes are TRBV10-3 and TRBJ1-2; D is unresolved. Trimming shortened V by 11 bases and J by 8 bases, and 21 bases separated the two germline ends. The CDR3 has 13 residues. Germline CDR1 reads ENHRY; CDR2 reads SYGVKD. The CDR3 DNA sequence: TGTGCCTCCCTGGGAAGGTCGTTGGAGGGCTACACCTTC. It codes for CASLGRSLEGYTF.

This clonotype was counted ten times or more. The CDR3 here is CASSLLAEAFF. The CDR3, as DNA: TGTGCCAGCAGTTTATTGGCTGAAGCTTTCTTT. The chain uses TRBV12-3 or TRBV12-4 and TRBJ1-1; D gene uncertain. The CDR3 loop spans 11 amino acids. Deletions cut 2 bases from V and 6 bases from J, with 4 bases between.

This clonotype was seen more than once but under ten times. The CDR3 DNA reads TGTGCCAGCAGCTTCTGGGGACAGGGGCTCTACGAGCAGTACGTC. Translated, it gives CASSFWGQGLYEQYV. The rearrangement joins TRBV5-5 to TRBJ2-7; 10 bases line up with TRBD1. The J segment lost 3 bases and the V segment lost 2 bases, leaving 5 bases of the junction unmatched. CDR1 is SGHKS, CDR2 YYEKEE, per germline (reference sequence). The CDR3 length is 15 residues.

The gene calls are TRBV20-1 and TRBJ1-1, with D tentatively TRBD1 (6 bases). Germline V gives CDR1 DFQATT, CDR2 SNEGSKA (reference sequence). Trimming took 2 bases from V and 4 from J, leaving 11 bases between them. This CDR3 contains 13 residues. The CDR3 coding sequence is TGCAGTGCTAGAACAGGGAGGGGCACTGAAGCTTTCTTT. This gives the protein CSARTGRGTEAFF.

Many counts were recorded for this clonotype. CDR3 region: CASSVGGGTYEQYF. DNA for the CDR3: TGTGCCAGCAGCGTAGGGGGTGGAACCTACGAGCAGTACTTC. The rearrangement uses TRBV9 and TRBJ2-7; no reliable D call. This CDR3 contains 14 residues. Germline V gene data show CDR1 as SGDLS and CDR2 as YYNGEE. The ends were cut back, 0 bases at V and 2 bases at J, with 9 bases in the middle.

The V call is TRBV10-2, the J call TRBJ2-7; maybe TRBD2 (5 bases). CDR1 is WSHSY, CDR2 SAAADI, per germline. V lost 3 bases and J lost 4, with 13 bases in between. The CDR3 is 14 amino acids. CDR3 protein: CASSEEGAAYEQYV. In DNA, the CDR3 is TGCGCCAGCAGTGAAGAGGGAGCGGCGTACGAGCAGTACGTC.

This clonotype was observed a handful of times. The rearrangement joins TRBV10-3 to TRBJ1-3; D might be TRBD1 (5 bases). Deletions cut 6 bases from V and 0 bases from J, with 18 bases between. From germline, CDR1 is ENHRY and CDR2 SYGVKD. The CDR3 extends over 17 amino acids. In DNA form, the CDR3 reads TGTGCCATCAGCCCCCGGGGCAGGTTGGCCTCTGGAAACACCATATATTTT. The encoded protein is CAISPRGRLASGNTIYF.

This clonotype was recorded a few times. This sequence joins TRBV30 and TRBJ2-1; 9 bases are a match to TRBD1. CDR3 size: 14 residues. In germline, CDR1 is GTSNPN, CDR2 SVGIG (reference sequence). Germline trimming cut 7 bases from V and 4 bases from J; bases unmatched to any gene: 8. The DNA of the CDR3 is TGTGCCTTCCTCGGACAGGGGAAATACAATGAGCAGTTCTTC. Protein: CAFLGQGKYNEQFF.

Only a few counts were recorded for this clonotype. This chain links TRBV2 with TRBJ1-1; D is unresolved. The CDR3 is made up of 16 amino acids. Per the germline V gene, CDR1 is SNHLY and CDR2 is FYNNEI. Trimming pared 2 bases from V and 5 bases from J, leaving 18 bases between. The CDR3 is CASSEQRERVGTEAFF. CDR3 in DNA: TGTGCCAGCAGTGAACAACGGGAAAGAGTGGGGACTGAAGCTTTCTTT. The variable domain in full, completed from reference TRBV2 and TRBJ1-1, reads EPEVTQTPSHQVTQMGQEVILRCVPISNHLYFYWYRQILGQKVEFLVSFYNNEISEKSEIFDDQFSVERPDGSNFTLKIRSTKLEDSAMYFCASSEQRERVGTEAFFGQGTRLTVV.

This clonotype was seen a handful of times. This chain joins TRBV29-1 and TRBJ1-2; 9 bases line up with TRBD1. Germline V CDR1 and CDR2: SQVTM, ANQGSEA. The junction had 8 bases not matched to a gene; V was cut back by 4 bases and J by 5 bases. The CDR3 contains 14 residues. CDR3 DNA: TGCAGCGTTGGGAGTACAGGGGGCATTTATGGCTACACCTTC. Amino acids: CSVGSTGGIYGYTF.